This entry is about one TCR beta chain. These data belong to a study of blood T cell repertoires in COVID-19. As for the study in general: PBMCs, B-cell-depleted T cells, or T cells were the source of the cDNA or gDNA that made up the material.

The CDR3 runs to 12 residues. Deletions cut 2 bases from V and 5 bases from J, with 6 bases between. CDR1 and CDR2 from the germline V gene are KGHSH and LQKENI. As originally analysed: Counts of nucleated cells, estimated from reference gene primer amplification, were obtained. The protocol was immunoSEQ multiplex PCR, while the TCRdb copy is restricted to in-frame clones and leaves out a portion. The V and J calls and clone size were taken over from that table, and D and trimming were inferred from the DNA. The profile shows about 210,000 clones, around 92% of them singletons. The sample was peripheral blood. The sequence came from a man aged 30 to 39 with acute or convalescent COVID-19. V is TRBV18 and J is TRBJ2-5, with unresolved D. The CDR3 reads CASSPRRETQYF. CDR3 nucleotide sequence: TGTGCCAGCTCACCAAGGCGGGAGACCCAGTACTTC.